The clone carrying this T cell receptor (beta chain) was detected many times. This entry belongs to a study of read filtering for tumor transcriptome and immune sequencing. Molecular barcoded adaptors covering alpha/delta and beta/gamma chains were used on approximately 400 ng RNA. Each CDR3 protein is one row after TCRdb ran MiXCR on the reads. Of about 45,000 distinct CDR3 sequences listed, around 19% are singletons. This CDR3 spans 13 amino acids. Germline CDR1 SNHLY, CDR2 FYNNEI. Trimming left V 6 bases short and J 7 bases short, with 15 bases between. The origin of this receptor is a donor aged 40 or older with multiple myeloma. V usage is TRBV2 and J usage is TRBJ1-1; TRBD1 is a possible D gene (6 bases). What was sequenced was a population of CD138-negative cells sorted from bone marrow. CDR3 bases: TGTGCCAGCAGACGCGGGACACCCGTTGAAGCTTTCTTT. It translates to CASRRGTPVEAFF.